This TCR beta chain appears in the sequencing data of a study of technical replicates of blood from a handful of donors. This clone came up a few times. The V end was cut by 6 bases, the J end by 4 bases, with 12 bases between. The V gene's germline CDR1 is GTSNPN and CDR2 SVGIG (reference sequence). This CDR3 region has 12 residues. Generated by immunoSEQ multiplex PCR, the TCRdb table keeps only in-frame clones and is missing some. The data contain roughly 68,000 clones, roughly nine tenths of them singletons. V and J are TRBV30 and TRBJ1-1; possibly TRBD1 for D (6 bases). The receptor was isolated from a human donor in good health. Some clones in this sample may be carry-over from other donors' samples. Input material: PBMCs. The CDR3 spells CACTQGPTEAFF. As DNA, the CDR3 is TGTGCCTGTACACAGGGTCCCACTGAAGCTTTCTTT.